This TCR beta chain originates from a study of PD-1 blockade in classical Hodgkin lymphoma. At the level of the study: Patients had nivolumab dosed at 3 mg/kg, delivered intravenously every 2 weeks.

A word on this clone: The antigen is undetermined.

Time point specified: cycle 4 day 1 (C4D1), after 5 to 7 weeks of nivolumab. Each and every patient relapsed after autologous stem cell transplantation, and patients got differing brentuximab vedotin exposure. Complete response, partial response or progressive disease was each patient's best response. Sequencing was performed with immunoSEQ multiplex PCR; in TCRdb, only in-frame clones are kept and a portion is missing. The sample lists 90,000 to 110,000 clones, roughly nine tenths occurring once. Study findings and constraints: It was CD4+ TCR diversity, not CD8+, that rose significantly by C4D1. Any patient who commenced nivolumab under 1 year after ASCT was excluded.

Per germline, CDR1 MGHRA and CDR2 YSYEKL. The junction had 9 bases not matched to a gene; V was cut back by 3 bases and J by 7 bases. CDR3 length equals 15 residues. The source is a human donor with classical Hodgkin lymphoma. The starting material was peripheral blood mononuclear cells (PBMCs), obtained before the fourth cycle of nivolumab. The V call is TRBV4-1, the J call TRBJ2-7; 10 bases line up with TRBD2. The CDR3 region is CASSHNPSGSGEQYF. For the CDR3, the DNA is TGCGCCAGCAGCCACAACCCTAGCGGGAGTGGTGAGCAGTACTTC.